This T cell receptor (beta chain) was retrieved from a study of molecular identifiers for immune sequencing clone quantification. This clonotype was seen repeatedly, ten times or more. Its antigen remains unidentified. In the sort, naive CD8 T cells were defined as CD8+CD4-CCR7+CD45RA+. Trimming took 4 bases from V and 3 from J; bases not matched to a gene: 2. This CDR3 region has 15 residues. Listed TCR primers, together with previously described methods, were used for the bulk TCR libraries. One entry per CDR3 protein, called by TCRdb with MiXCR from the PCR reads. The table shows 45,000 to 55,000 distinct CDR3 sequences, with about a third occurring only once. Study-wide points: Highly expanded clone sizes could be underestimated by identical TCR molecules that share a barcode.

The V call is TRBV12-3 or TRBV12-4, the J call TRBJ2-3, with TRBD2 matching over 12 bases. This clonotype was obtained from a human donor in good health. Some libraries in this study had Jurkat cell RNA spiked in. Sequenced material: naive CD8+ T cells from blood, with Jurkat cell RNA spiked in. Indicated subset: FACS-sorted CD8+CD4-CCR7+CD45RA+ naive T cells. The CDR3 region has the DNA TGTGCCAGCAGTTGGACTAGCGGGAAGACAGATACGCAGTATTTT. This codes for CASSWTSGKTDTQYF.